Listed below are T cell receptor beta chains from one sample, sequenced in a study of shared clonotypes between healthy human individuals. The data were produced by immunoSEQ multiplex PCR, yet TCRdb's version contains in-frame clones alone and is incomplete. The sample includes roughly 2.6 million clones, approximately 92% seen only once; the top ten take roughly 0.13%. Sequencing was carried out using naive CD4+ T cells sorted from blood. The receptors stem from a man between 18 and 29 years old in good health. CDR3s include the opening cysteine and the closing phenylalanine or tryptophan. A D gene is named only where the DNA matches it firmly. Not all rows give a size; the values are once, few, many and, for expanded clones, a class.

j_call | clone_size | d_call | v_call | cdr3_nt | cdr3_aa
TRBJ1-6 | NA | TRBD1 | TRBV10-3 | TGTGCCATCAGTACAGGGGCGTCCTATAATTCACCCCTCCACTTT | CAISTGASYNSPLHF
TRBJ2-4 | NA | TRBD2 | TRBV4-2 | TGTGCCAGCAGCCAGGGGGAGGCGGCGGGGGTTAAGGTAGCCAAAAACATTCAGTACTTC | CASSQGEAAGVKVAKNIQYF
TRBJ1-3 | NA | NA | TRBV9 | TGTGCCAGCAGCGTTGGGTCTGGAAACACCATATATTTT | CASSVGSGNTIYF
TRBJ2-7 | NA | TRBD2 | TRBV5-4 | TGTGCCAGCAGGCCTGATGGGACTAGTTTCTACGAGCAGTACTTC | CASRPDGTSFYEQYF
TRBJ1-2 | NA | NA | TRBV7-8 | TGTGCCAGCAGCTTATTCCAAGGGCGGGGCTACACCTTC | CASSLFQGRGYTF
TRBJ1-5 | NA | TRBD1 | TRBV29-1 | TGCGGCGTGGCACTGACAGGGGAGGGTCAGCCCCAGCATTTT | CGVALTGEGQPQHF
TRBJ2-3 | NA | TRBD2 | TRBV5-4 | TGTGCCAGCAGCTTGGCGCTAGCGGGATTTTCAGATACGCAGTATTTT | CASSLALAGFSDTQYF
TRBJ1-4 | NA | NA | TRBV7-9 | TGTGCCAGCAGCTTATTACAGGGAAGTGAAAAACTGTTTTTT | CASSLLQGSEKLFF
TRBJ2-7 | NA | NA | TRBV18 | TGTGCCAGCTCACCGCCAGGGAGCTACGAGCAGTACTTC | CASSPPGSYEQYF
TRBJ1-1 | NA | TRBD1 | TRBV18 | TGTGCCAGCTCAGGGACAGGGTCGGATATTGAAGCTTTCTTT | CASSGTGSDIEAFF
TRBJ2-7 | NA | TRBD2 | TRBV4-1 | TGCGCCAGCAGCCGGGGGGGTAGGCGGGATACCTACGAGCAGTACTTC | CASSRGGRRDTYEQYF
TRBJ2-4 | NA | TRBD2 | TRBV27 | TGTGCCAGCGCCCGGGGCGGGGGGTTAGCCAAAAACATTCAGTACTTC | CASARGGGLAKNIQYF
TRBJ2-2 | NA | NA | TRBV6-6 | TGTGCCAGCACTCCCCGAACGGTCGCCGGGGAGCTGTTTTTT | CASTPRTVAGELFF
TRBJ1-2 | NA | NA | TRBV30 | TGTGCCTGGAGTGTACGAACAGATGGAGGCTACACCTTC | CAWSVRTDGGYTF
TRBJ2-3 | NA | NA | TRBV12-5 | TGTGCTAGTGGTTTGACCGGGACAGATACGCAGTATTTT | CASGLTGTDTQYF
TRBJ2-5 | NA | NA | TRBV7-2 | TGTGCCAGCAGCTTGGTACAGACCCAGTACTTC | CASSLVQTQYF
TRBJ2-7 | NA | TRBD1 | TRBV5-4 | TGTGCCAGCAGCCTTCCGGGACAGGGGTCTTCCGAGCAGTACTTC | CASSLPGQGSSEQYF
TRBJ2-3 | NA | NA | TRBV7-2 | TGTGCCAGCAGCCCCCCGGCAGATACGCAGTATTTT | CASSPPADTQYF
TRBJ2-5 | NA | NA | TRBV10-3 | TGTGCCATCAGTGGACTCCTCTCCGCCGAGACCCAGTACTTC | CAISGLLSAETQYF
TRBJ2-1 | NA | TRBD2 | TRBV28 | TGTGCCAGCAGTTTATCTTCAGCGGGAGGGTCCTACAATGAGCAGTTCTTC | CASSLSSAGGSYNEQFF
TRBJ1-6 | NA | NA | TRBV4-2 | TGTGCCAGCAGCCAAGTTACGGGAGGCGATTCACCCCTCCACTTT | CASSQVTGGDSPLHF
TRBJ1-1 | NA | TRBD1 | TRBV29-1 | TGCAGCGTTGAAGAGGGGGACAGGGACATCACTGAAGCTTTCTTT | CSVEEGDRDITEAFF
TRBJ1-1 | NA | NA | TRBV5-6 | TGTGCCAGCAGCTTCTATTGGGCGAACACTGAAGCTTTCTTT | CASSFYWANTEAFF
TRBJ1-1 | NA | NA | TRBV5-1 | TGCGCCAGCAGCTTGGCTCAAGGGGTAGGTGAAGCTTTCTTT | CASSLAQGVGEAFF
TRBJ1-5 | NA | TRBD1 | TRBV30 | TGTGCCTGGAGTGAGACAGGGGCTATATCTAGCAATCAGCCCCAGCATTTT | CAWSETGAISSNQPQHF
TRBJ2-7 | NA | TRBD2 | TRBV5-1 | TGCGCCAGCACCCCCTTGGGTAGCGGGACCTACGAGCAGTACTTC | CASTPLGSGTYEQYF
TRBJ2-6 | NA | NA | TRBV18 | TGTGCCAGCTCACCAGATAGAGGGTCTGGGGCCAACGTCCTGACTTTC | CASSPDRGSGANVLTF
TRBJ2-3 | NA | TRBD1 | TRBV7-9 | TGTGCCAGCAGCTTAGACAGGGGGCTTGGCGATACGCAGTATTTT | CASSLDRGLGDTQYF
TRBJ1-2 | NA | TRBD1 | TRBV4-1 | TGCGCCAGCAGCCAAGGGACAGGGGCTGGCTACACCTTC | CASSQGTGAGYTF
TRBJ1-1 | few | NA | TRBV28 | TGTGCCAGCAGTAGAGGGGGTATGAACACTGAAGCTTTCTTT | CASSRGGMNTEAFF
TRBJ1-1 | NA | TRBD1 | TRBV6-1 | TGTGCCAGCAGTGACACAGGGGACACGAACACTGAAGCTTTCTTT | CASSDTGDTNTEAFF
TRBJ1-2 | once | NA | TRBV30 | TGTGCCTGGAGTGACAGCTATGGCTACACCTTC | CAWSDSYGYTF
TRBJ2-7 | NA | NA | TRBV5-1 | TGCGCCAGCAGCTTGGCCTCGGGGTCCTCCTACGAGCAGTACTTC | CASSLASGSSYEQYF
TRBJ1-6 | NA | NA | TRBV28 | TGTGCCAGCAAACAGAATTCACCCCTCCACTTT | CASKQNSPLHF
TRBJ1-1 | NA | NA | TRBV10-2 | TGCGCCAGCAGTGGAAGAGGGCTACCGAACACTGAAGCTTTCTTT | CASSGRGLPNTEAFF
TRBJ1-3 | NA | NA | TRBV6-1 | TGTGCCAGCCGCACCACCTCTGGAAACACCATATATTTT | CASRTTSGNTIYF
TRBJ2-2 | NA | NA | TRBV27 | TGTGCCAGCAGGACCCGAAGGGGAACTTTCGCCGGGGAGCTGTTTTTT | CASRTRRGTFAGELFF
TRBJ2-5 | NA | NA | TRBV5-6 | TGTGCCAGCAGCTTCCCGGCGGGGGCAGGGGAGACCCAGTACTTC | CASSFPAGAGETQYF
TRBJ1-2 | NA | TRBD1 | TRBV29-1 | TGCCGCGGCGGGACAGGGGGGGGCTACACCTTC | CRGGTGGGYTF
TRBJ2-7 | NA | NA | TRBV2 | TGTGCCAGCAGTGAAGGTGCCAGGGGGGGAGGGAGTCCCTACGAGCAGTACTTC | CASSEGARGGGSPYEQYF
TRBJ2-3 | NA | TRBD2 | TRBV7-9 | TGTGCCAGCAGCTATCCGACTAGCGGACACACAGATACGCAGTATTTT | CASSYPTSGHTDTQYF
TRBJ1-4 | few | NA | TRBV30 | TGTGCCTGGGCACCCGGGACTCTAAGAGAAAAACTGTTTTTT | CAWAPGTLREKLFF
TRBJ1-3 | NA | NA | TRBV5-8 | TGTGCCAGCAGCTTGGCCCGGGGGCCTGGAAACACCATATATTTT | CASSLARGPGNTIYF
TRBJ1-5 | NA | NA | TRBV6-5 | TGTGCCAGCAGTGAACAGGGTTTCAATCAGCCCCAGCATTTT | CASSEQGFNQPQHF
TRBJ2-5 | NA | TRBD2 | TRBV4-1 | TGCGCCAGCAGCCGAACTGGACTAGCGGGAGAGACCCAGTACTTC | CASSRTGLAGETQYF
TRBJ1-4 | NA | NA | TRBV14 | TGTGCCAGCAGCGAACAGGAGGGGAGTTTTGGTAATGAAAAACTGTTTTTT | CASSEQEGSFGNEKLFF
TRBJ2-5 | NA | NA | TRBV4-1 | TGCGCCAGCAGCCAAGAGCGGAGCCGAGAGACCCAGTACTTC | CASSQERSRETQYF
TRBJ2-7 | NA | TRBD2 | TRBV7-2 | TGTGCCAGCAGCTTAGTCGGGGGGAGCAATCGCTACGAGCAGTACTTC | CASSLVGGSNRYEQYF
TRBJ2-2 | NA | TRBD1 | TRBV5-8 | TGTGCCAGCAGCTCGGGACAGGGAGGCACCGGGGAGCTGTTTTTT | CASSSGQGGTGELFF
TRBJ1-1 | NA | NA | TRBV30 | TGTGCCTGGAACTTCGGACAGAGGAACACTGAAGCTTTCTTT | CAWNFGQRNTEAFF
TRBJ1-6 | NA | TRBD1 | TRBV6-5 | TGTGCCAGCAACCCGACAGGGTATAATTCACCCCTCCACTTT | CASNPTGYNSPLHF
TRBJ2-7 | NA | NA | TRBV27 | TGTGCCCTCTACGGGACGGTTCTAGCTGCAGGGTCCTACGAGCAGTACTTC | CALYGTVLAAGSYEQYF